A single sample is the source of the 27 T cell receptor beta chains below, sequenced in a study of identical twins. TCRdb itself ran the 5' RACE reads through MiXCR, one entry per CDR3 protein. Counted here are over 250,000 distinct CDR3 sequences, roughly 9.7% occurring once; the ten biggest clones make up roughly 7%. Another study also made use of these data, one on yellow fever vaccine responses in identical twins.

Sequenced: CD8+ T cells sorted from blood. The receptors derive from a young woman in good health.

This chain joins TRBV2 and TRBJ2-1; 8 bases are a match to TRBD2. The germline V gene encodes CDR1 SNHLY and CDR2 FYNNEI. The CDR3 totals 19 residues. The CDR3 loop is CTCSGSGGGGPSSYNEQFF. The CDR3 region has the DNA TGTACCTGCAGTGGCTCCGGGGGCGGGGGGCCTAGCTCCTACAATGAGCAGTTCTTC.

V gene TRBV12-3 or TRBV12-4 combines with J gene TRBJ2-5; 11 positions match TRBD1. V trimming: 7 bases; J trimming: 5 bases; junction bases outside the gene matches: 9. The CDR3 covers 15 residues. The CDR3 reads CASNRRTGGLETQYF. In nucleotides, the CDR3 is TGTGCCAGCAACCGAAGGACAGGGGGCTTGGAGACCCAGTACTTC.

This clonotype was recorded many times. The chain recombines TRBV10-3 with TRBJ2-7; perhaps TRBD2 as D (5 bases). The CDR3 runs to 14 residues. The V gene lost 10 bases and the J gene lost 9 bases, with 25 bases spanning the gap. Germline V gene lookup returns CDR1 ENHRY and CDR2 SYGVKD. The CDR3 DNA sequence: TGTGCCACTCTATCAGCGGCGTCGTCTATCGGGCAGTACTTC. This gives the protein CATLSAASSIGQYF.

The sample holds a few counts of this clonotype. V usage is TRBV20-1 and J usage is TRBJ2-7, with D hard to call. CDR3 length: 16 residues. CDR1 is DFQATT, CDR2 SNEGSKA, per germline (reference sequence). V was pared by 0 bases and J by 3 bases, with 18 bases between. CDR3: CSARDLTPRADYEQYF. Here the CDR3 DNA reads TGCAGTGCTAGAGATCTGACACCTCGGGCCGACTACGAGCAGTACTTC.

This clonotype came up a few times. The chain joins TRBV19 to TRBJ2-1; tentative D call: TRBD2 (5 bases). The V gene's germline CDR1 is LNHDA and CDR2 SQIVND (reference sequence). The CDR3 is 12 amino acids. Trimming left V 4 bases short and J 8 bases short, with 9 bases between. CDR3 bases: TGTGCCAGTAGTACCCGACTATATGAGCAGTTCTTC. Amino acid sequence: CASSTRLYEQFF.

Here the CDR3 DNA reads TGCAGTGCTAGAGCTAGCGGGAGGGCCATGTTCTCCTACGAGCAGTACTTC. Residues: CSARASGRAMFSYEQYF. The gene calls are TRBV20-1 and TRBJ2-7; TRBD2 matches 12 bases. This CDR3 has 17 amino acids. V lost 1 base, J lost 0 bases, and 7 bases stayed unmatched. Germline CDR1 is DFQATT and CDR2 is SNEGSKA (reference sequence).

The chain links TRBV11-2 to TRBJ1-1; D gene ambiguous. Germline V gives CDR1 SGHAT, CDR2 FQNNGV. This CDR3 region has 12 residues. V was pared by 3 bases and J by 3 bases, with 5 bases between. In DNA, the CDR3 is TGTGCCAGCAGCTTCGAGGACACTGAAGCTTTCTTT. This gives the protein CASSFEDTEAFF. Full variable domain (missing parts from reference TRBV11-2 and TRBJ1-1): EAGVAQSPRYKIIEKRQSVAFWCNPISGHATLYWYQQILGQGPKLLIQFQNNGVVDDSQLPKDRFSAERLKGVDSTLKIQPAKLEDSAVYLCASSFEDTEAFFGQGTRLTVV.

There are many counts of this clonotype. The gene calls are TRBV29-1 and TRBJ2-7; 11 nucleotides align to TRBD2. The V gene end was trimmed by 5 bases and the J gene end by 1 base; junction bases not matched to a gene: 4. The CDR3 sequence is 14 residues long. Germline CDR1 and CDR2: SQVTM and ANQGSEA. The CDR3 DNA sequence: TGCAGCGTTTTCCTAGCGGGAGGTTCCTACGAGCAGTACTTC. Its protein product is CSVFLAGGSYEQYF.

J is TRBJ2-7 and V is TRBV27, with D maybe TRBD1 (6 bases). This CDR3 comprises 14 residues. Germline V CDR1 and CDR2: MNHEY, SMNVEV (reference sequence). Trimming left V 3 bases short and J 2 bases short, with 11 bases between. CDR3 amino acids: CASSLDSQTYEQYF. Here the CDR3 DNA reads TGTGCCAGCAGTTTGGACAGCCAGACCTACGAGCAGTACTTC.

This clonotype was seen repeatedly, ten times or more. This chain links TRBV9 with TRBJ2-7; D is perhaps TRBD2 (7 bases). Per germline, CDR1 SGDLS and CDR2 YYNGEE. Trimming took off 0 bases at V and 3 bases at J, with 13 bases between the two ends. The CDR3 contains 15 residues. CDR3 residues: CASSVGGGQNYEQYF. For the CDR3, the DNA is TGTGCCAGCAGCGTAGGGGGGGGACAAAACTACGAGCAGTACTTC.

This clonotype has a count of ten or more. The genes are TRBV4-3 and TRBJ2-1; D remains unclear. The V end was cut by 0 bases, the J end by 3 bases, with 6 bases between. There are 14 residues in the CDR3. CDR1 and CDR2 from the germline V gene are LGHNA and YSLEER. CDR3 amino acids: CASSQESYYNEQFF. The DNA for the CDR3 is TGCGCCAGCAGCCAAGAAAGTTACTACAATGAGCAGTTCTTC.

This clonotype was seen at least ten times. The rearrangement joins TRBV12-3 or TRBV12-4 to TRBJ2-7; TRBD2 matches 7 bases. V lost 5 bases, J lost 5 bases, and 0 bases stayed unmatched. The CDR3 has 11 amino acids. Written as DNA, the CDR3 is TGTGCCAGCAGTCGGGGGGACGAGCAGTACTTC. Translating it yields CASSRGDEQYF.

This clonotype was counted ten times or more. This chain connects TRBV12-3 or TRBV12-4 to TRBJ1-1; D is undetermined. V lost 5 bases and J 1 base, leaving 14 bases between the germline ends. The CDR3 runs 15 residues. The CDR3 region is CASSINSGKNTEAFF. DNA for the CDR3: TGTGCCAGCAGTATTAACAGCGGGAAGAACACTGAAGCTTTCTTT.

This clonotype was counted at least ten times. This sequence joins TRBV20-1 and TRBJ2-1; the D gene is possibly TRBD2 (6 bases). Germline V gives CDR1 DFQATT, CDR2 SNEGSKA (reference sequence). Trimming left V 3 bases short and J 4 bases short, with 19 bases between. This CDR3 has 16 residues. The CDR3 sequence: CSASKPSANFYNEQFF. The CDR3 coding sequence is TGCAGTGCTAGCAAACCTAGCGCCAATTTTTACAATGAGCAGTTCTTC.

Concerning this clonotype itself: Since a much larger clone is just one base distant, this may be a read error. The rearrangement joins TRBV7-2 to TRBJ2-1, with D possibly matching TRBD2 (6 bases). The CDR3 loop spans 13 amino acids. In germline, CDR1 is SGHTA, CDR2 FQGNSA. With 10 bases removed from V and 5 bases from J, the gap between germline ends came to 15 bases. CDR3 coding DNA: TGTGCCACTAGGACTAACGGGAACAATGAGCAGTTCTTC. Translated, it gives CATRTNGNNEQFF.

This clonotype showed up just a few times. The CDR3 DNA follows: TGCGCCAGCAGCCAGGGACTAGCGGGAGGGGGGTACAATGAGCAGTTCTTC. As protein: CASSQGLAGGGYNEQFF. The chain is built from TRBV4-1 and TRBJ2-1; TRBD2 matches 16 bases. Germline V gives CDR1 MGHRA, CDR2 YSYEKL. Losses at the gene ends were 3 bases for V and 4 bases for J; bases not matched to a gene: 3. The CDR3 loop spans 17 amino acids.

This clonotype was seen ten or more times. This chain links TRBV29-1 with TRBJ1-2; unclear D gene. V was clipped by 6 bases and J by 8 bases, with 13 bases between them. The germline V gene has CDR1 SQVTM and CDR2 ANQGSEA. The CDR3 loop spans 11 amino acids. Written as DNA, the CDR3 is TGCAGCGTGACGGCCTTGGGAGGCTACACCTTC. This gives the protein CSVTALGGYTF.

CDR3 DNA: TGCAGTGCTAGAGATCCTGCTAGCAGCTTCCCCTACGAGCAGTACTTC. Translating it yields CSARDPASSFPYEQYF. This chain uses TRBV20-1 with TRBJ2-7, with TRBD2 as a possible D gene (5 bases). The V gene's germline CDR1 is DFQATT and CDR2 SNEGSKA (reference sequence). The V end was cut by 0 bases, the J end by 2 bases, with 17 bases between. The CDR3 runs to 16 residues.

V gene TRBV7-2 combines with J gene TRBJ2-7; 11 bases are a match to TRBD2. This CDR3 comprises 14 residues. Looked up from germline, CDR1 is SGHTA and CDR2 is FQGNSA. Trimming cost V 5 bases and J 3 bases; bases outside gene matches: 3. This chain's CDR3 is CASSTSGSFYEQYF. The DNA for the CDR3 is TGTGCCAGCAGCACTAGCGGGAGCTTCTACGAGCAGTACTTC. The full variable domain, rest sourced from reference TRBV7-2 and TRBJ2-7, is GAGVSQSPSNKVTEKGKDVELRCDPISGHTALYWYRQSLGQGLEFLIYFQGNSAPDKSGLPSDRFSAERTGGSVSTLTIQRTQQEDSAVYLCASSTSGSFYEQYFGPGTRLTVT.

In this sample, this clonotype turned up a few times. The rearrangement joins TRBV9 to TRBJ2-7; 10 nucleotides align to TRBD1. CDR1 is SGDLS, CDR2 YYNGEE, per germline. The trim removed 3 bases at V and 0 bases at J, leaving 6 bases unmatched. The CDR3 spans 16 residues. The CDR3 spells CASSGRRDRGSYEQYF. In nucleotides, the CDR3 is TGTGCCAGCAGCGGTAGGAGGGACAGGGGCTCCTACGAGCAGTACTTC. Based on the CDR3 plus reference TRBV9 and TRBJ2-7, the full variable domain is DSGVTQTPKHLITATGQRVTLRCSPRSGDLSVYWYQQSLDQGLQFLIQYYNGEERAKGNILERFSAQQFPDLHSELNLSSLELGDSALYFCASSGRRDRGSYEQYFGPGTRLTVT.

The chain recombines TRBV10-2 with TRBJ2-1, with 13 positions matching TRBD2. This CDR3 spans 15 amino acids. J lost 7 bases, V lost 6 bases, and 6 bases had no gene match. Germline V gives CDR1 WSHSY, CDR2 SAAADI. CDR3 bases: TGCGCCAGCAGATTACTAGCGGGGGGGTTTAATGAGCAGTTCTTC. Translation gives CASRLLAGGFNEQFF.

The chain recombines TRBV30 with TRBJ2-5, with D possibly being TRBD2 (5 bases). Germline V gene sequence: CDR1 GTSNPN, CDR2 SVGIG (reference sequence). The V gene lost 0 bases and the J gene lost 5 bases, with 16 bases spanning the gap. The length of the CDR3 is 15 residues. The CDR3 DNA sequence: TGTGCCTGGAGTGTACCTAGCTCATGGATGGAGACCCAGTACTTC. This codes for CAWSVPSSWMETQYF.

This clonotype was seen only a few times. The rearrangement links TRBV11-2 to TRBJ2-7; D is undetermined. This CDR3 spans 14 amino acids. V gave up 3 bases and J gave up 5 bases, with 14 bases separating them. Germline CDR1 SGHAT, CDR2 FQNNGV. Here the CDR3 DNA reads TGTGCCAGCAGCTTTGGGCAAAAAGCCGACGAGCAGTACTTC. Translating gives CASSFGQKADEQYF.

The rearrangement joins TRBV13 to TRBJ2-7; 8 nucleotides align to TRBD1. After removal of 6 bases from V and 3 bases from J, the junction contained 7 bases not matched to a gene. Per the germline V gene, CDR1 is PRHDT and CDR2 is FYEKMQ (reference sequence). CDR3 size: 14 residues. In DNA form, the CDR3 reads TGTGCCAGCAGGGTTGCAGGGGGCAGCTACGAGCAGTACTTC. Protein product: CASRVAGGSYEQYF.

This clonotype showed up many times. The chain combines TRBV27 with TRBJ1-1; 7 nucleotides agree with TRBD1. From germline, CDR1 is MNHEY and CDR2 SMNVEV (reference sequence). Trimming at V came to 7 bases and at J to 5 bases, leaving 10 bases not matched to a gene. The CDR3 consists of 14 residues. The CDR3 is CASMGQGERTEAFF. The CDR3 DNA reads as TGTGCCAGCATGGGCCAGGGGGAGAGGACTGAAGCTTTCTTT.

The V and J genes are TRBV11-2 and TRBJ2-1, with D possibly being TRBD1 (6 bases). With 4 bases removed from V and 3 bases from J, the gap between germline ends came to 10 bases. The CDR3 consists of 14 residues. Looked up from germline, CDR1 is SGHAT and CDR2 is FQNNGV. Here the CDR3 reads CASSSTGLYNEQFF. DNA of the CDR3: TGTGCCAGCAGCTCGACAGGACTCTACAATGAGCAGTTCTTC.

The chain combines TRBV6-2 or TRBV6-3 with TRBJ2-2; the D is unclear. The CDR3 length is 15 residues. The germline gives CDR1 MNHEY, CDR2 SVGEGT. V lost 7 bases and J 0 bases, leaving 12 bases between the germline ends. Here the CDR3 reads CASIRPQSNTGELFF. As DNA, the CDR3 is TGTGCCAGCATCCGACCCCAATCGAACACCGGGGAGCTGTTTTTT.